This T cell receptor (beta chain) was observed in a study of T cells expressing NK-cell markers. TCRdb re-called the 5' RACE reads; one entry per CDR3 protein, DNA not given. The sample holds around 470,000 distinct CDR3 sequences. This receptor was obtained from a woman aged 50 to 60 in good health. Sequenced input: blood T cells: a sorted CD56 or NKG2C T cell subset, CD4+ or CD8+ T cells, or bulk PBMC T cells (not recorded which).

The CDR3 spells CASSSTSVHTYEQYF. The chain couples TRBV5-1 to TRBJ2-7; TCRdb outputs TRBD2, but without DNA this stays unchecked. Germline V CDR1 and CDR2: SGHRS, YFSETQ. CDR3 length: 15 residues.